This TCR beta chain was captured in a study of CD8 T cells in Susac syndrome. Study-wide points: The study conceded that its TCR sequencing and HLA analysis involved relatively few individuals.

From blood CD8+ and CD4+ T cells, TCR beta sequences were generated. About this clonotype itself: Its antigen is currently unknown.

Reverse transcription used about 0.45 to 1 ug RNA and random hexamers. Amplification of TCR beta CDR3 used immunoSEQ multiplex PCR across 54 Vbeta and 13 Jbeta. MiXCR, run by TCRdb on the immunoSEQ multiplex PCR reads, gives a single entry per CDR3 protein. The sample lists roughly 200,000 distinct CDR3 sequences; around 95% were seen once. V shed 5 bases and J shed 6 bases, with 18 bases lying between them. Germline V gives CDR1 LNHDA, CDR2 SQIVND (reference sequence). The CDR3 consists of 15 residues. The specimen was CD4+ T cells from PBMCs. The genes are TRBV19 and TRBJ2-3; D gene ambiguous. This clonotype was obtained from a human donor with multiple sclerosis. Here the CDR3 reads CASSHDRPVLDTQYF. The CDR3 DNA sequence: TGTGCCAGTAGTCATGACCGCCCCGTACTCGATACGCAGTATTTT. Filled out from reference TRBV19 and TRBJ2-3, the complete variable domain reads DGGITQSPKYLFRKEGQNVTLSCEQNLNHDAMYWYRQDPGQGLRLIYYSQIVNDFQKGDIAEGYSVSREKKESFPLTVTSAQKNPTAFYLCASSHDRPVLDTQYFGPGTRLTVL.